This TCR beta chain was profiled in a study of blood T cell repertoires in COVID-19. The CDR3 covers 17 residues. V dropped 5 bases and J dropped 8; count of bases not matched to a gene: 12. Germline loops: CDR1 SGHAT, CDR2 FQNNGV. Original processing methods: Quantification of nucleated cells was approximated via reference gene primer amplification. TCRdb keeps only in-frame clones here, not all; method: immunoSEQ multiplex PCR. That table furnishes V, J and clone size, whereas the DNA furnished D and trimming. The repertoire holds just under 90,000 clones, with 88% as singletons. The chain links TRBV11-2 to TRBJ2-1; 13 bases fit TRBD2. This TCR derives from a man in his 60s with acute or convalescent COVID-19. Sample: peripheral blood. CDR3 DNA: TGTGCCAGCAGCCTGCTAAGGACTAGCGGGAGTTCCCATGAGCAGTTCTTC. Protein: CASSLLRTSGSSHEQFF.